This TCR beta chain was identified during a study of identical twins' blood T cells. On this clonotype: Its antigen is undetermined.

The V gene lost 5 bases and the J gene lost 3 bases, with 8 bases spanning the gap. Per the germline V gene, CDR1 is SNHLY and CDR2 is FYNNEI. The CDR3 spans 13 residues. Points from the study as a whole: Environmental influences on twin similarity could not be excluded.

TCRdb re-analysed the 5' RACE reads in MiXCR, keeping a single row per CDR3 protein. Among about 370,000 distinct CDR3 sequences listed, roughly 27% were seen once. This sequence originates from a woman between 18 and 55 years old in good health. Sequenced material: PBMCs. The chain recombines TRBV2 with TRBJ1-3; weak D call: TRBD1 (6 bases). CDR3 protein: CASSQTGGNTIYF. The DNA for the CDR3 is TGTGCCAGCAGTCAGACAGGTGGAAACACCATATATTTT.